These 18 T cell receptor beta chains originate from one sample sequenced in a study of early T cells in non-severe SARS-CoV-2 infection. TCRdb reprocessed the 5' RACE reads with MiXCR, giving one entry per CDR3 protein. The sample consists of tens of thousands of distinct CDR3 sequences, around 4.1% of them appearing once. Sequencing was done on a sample of whole blood. All receptors come from an adult who was a healthcare worker with PCR-confirmed SARS-CoV-2 infection or an uninfected control (not recorded which).

This clonotype was recorded many times. The gene calls are TRBV27 and TRBJ1-5, with a weak D call TRBD1 (5 bases). The CDR3 runs to 15 residues. V lost 5 bases and J 6 bases, leaving 17 bases between the germline ends. Germline CDR1 and CDR2: MNHEY and SMNVEV (reference sequence). CDR3 residues: CASSKTVTAGQPQHF. The DNA for the CDR3 is TGTGCCAGCAGTAAGACAGTGACGGCTGGTCAGCCCCAGCATTTT.

This clonotype was observed at least ten times. V gene TRBV12-3 or TRBV12-4 combines with J gene TRBJ2-2; D is unresolved. The CDR3 contains 12 residues. With 8 bases removed from V and 6 bases from J, the gap between germline ends came to 10 bases. The CDR3 DNA is TGTGCCAGCCAGCCAATCGCCGGGGAGCTGTTTTTT. Translated, it gives CASQPIAGELFF.

The sample holds many counts of this clonotype. The chain employs TRBV11-3 and TRBJ1-1; unclear D gene. From germline, CDR1 is SGHNT and CDR2 YENEEA. V was trimmed by 5 bases and J by 6 bases, leaving 7 bases between them. There are 11 residues in the CDR3. CDR3 residues: CASSPVAEAFF. The CDR3 DNA sequence: TGTGCCAGCAGCCCAGTTGCTGAAGCTTTCTTT. Full variable domain (rest looked up from reference TRBV11-3 and TRBJ1-1): EAGVVQSPRYKIIEKKQPVAFWCNPISGHNTLYWYLQNLGQGPELLIRYENEEAVDDSQLPKDRFSAERLKGVDSTLKIQPAELGDSAVYLCASSPVAEAFFGQGTRLTVV.

This clonotype was detected many times. V gene TRBV28 combines with J gene TRBJ1-2; D is unclear. In germline, CDR1 is MDHEN, CDR2 SYDVKM. V was cut by 10 bases and J by 2 bases, with 8 bases left in between. The CDR3 sequence is 11 residues long. CDR3 sequence reads: CATRINYGYTF. The CDR3 coding sequence is TGTGCCACCAGGATAAACTATGGCTACACCTTC.

This clonotype has a count of ten or more. The chain recombines TRBV7-9 with TRBJ1-1, with 7 positions matching TRBD1. Germline CDR1 and CDR2: SEHNR and FQNEAQ (reference sequence). The J segment lost 6 bases and the V segment lost 0 bases, leaving 7 bases of the junction unmatched. The CDR3 is 15 residues long. DNA for the CDR3: TGTGCCAGCAGCTTAGCGGGAGACAGGGATGCTGAAGCTTTCTTT. Its protein product is CASSLAGDRDAEAFF.

This clonotype has at least ten counts. V is TRBV20-1 and J is TRBJ1-1; D gene unclear. Trimming cost V 2 bases and J 4 bases, with 17 bases left between them. The length of the CDR3 is 15 residues. Germline V lookup: CDR1 DFQATT, CDR2 SNEGSKA (reference sequence). CDR3 sequence: CSARTTEAVGTEAFF. The CDR3 DNA reads TGCAGTGCTAGAACCACCGAGGCAGTTGGCACTGAAGCTTTCTTT.

This clonotype has at least ten counts. V usage is TRBV20-1 and J usage is TRBJ2-6; D possibly corresponds to TRBD2 (6 bases). The CDR3 totals 15 residues. V was shortened by 6 bases and J by 1 base, with 13 bases between the two germline ends. Germline V lookup: CDR1 DFQATT, CDR2 SNEGSKA (reference sequence). This CDR3 is CSAPVGGSGANVLTF. The CDR3, as DNA: TGCAGTGCCCCCGTTGGAGGGTCTGGGGCCAACGTCCTGACTTTC.

In this sample, this clonotype turned up many times. The chain uses TRBV19 and TRBJ1-2; 8 bases are a match to TRBD1. Germline loops: CDR1 LNHDA, CDR2 SQIVND (reference sequence). J was trimmed by 8 bases and V by 5 bases; bases with no gene match: 4. This CDR3 has 12 amino acids. DNA of the CDR3: TGTGCCAGTAGTCGACAGGGGAGCGGCTACACCTTC. It is translated as CASSRQGSGYTF.

This clonotype was picked up many times. V and J are TRBV18 and TRBJ1-2, with 7 bases fitting TRBD1. The CDR3 is made up of 13 amino acids. Germline CDR1 and CDR2: KGHSH and LQKENI. J lost 3 bases, V lost 6 bases, and 4 bases had no gene match. The CDR3 bases are TGTGCCAGCTCCCGAGACAGGGACTATGGCTACACCTTC. This gives the protein CASSRDRDYGYTF.

This clonotype has ten or more counts. The chain is built from TRBV3-1 and TRBJ2-5, with a weak D call TRBD2 (6 bases). Germline CDR1 reads LGHDT; CDR2 reads YNNKEL (reference sequence). This CDR3 spans 15 amino acids. The V end lost 1 base, the J end lost 3 bases, and 12 bases lay between the germline ends. The CDR3 DNA follows: TGTGCCAGCAGCCAAGGTCCCCAGCGGGAAGAGACCCAGTACTTC. The encoded protein is CASSQGPQREETQYF.

This clonotype was observed at least ten times. J is TRBJ1-1 and V is TRBV12-3 or TRBV12-4; 9 nucleotides line up with TRBD1. The CDR3 runs 14 residues. Losses at the gene ends were 8 bases for V and 6 bases for J; bases not matched to a gene: 10. The CDR3 here is CASGPGQGSSEAFF. CDR3 sequence (DNA): TGTGCCAGCGGGCCGGGACAGGGTTCCTCTGAAGCTTTCTTT.

This clonotype was recorded at least ten times. The chain joins TRBV7-2 to TRBJ2-3; 10 bases match TRBD2. The CDR3 is 16 residues long. The germline gives CDR1 SGHTA, CDR2 FQGNSA. Germline trimming cut 2 bases from V and 2 bases from J; bases unmatched to any gene: 4. CDR3 amino acids: CASSLPSGGYTDTQYF. In nucleotides, the CDR3 is TGTGCCAGCAGCTTACCTAGCGGGGGATACACAGATACGCAGTATTTT.

This clonotype is classed as medium-sized. This chain connects TRBV10-3 to TRBJ2-5; 14 bases match TRBD2. The CDR3 covers 18 residues. V was clipped by 3 bases and J by 5 bases; unmatched bases: 11. The germline V gene has CDR1 ENHRY and CDR2 SYGVKD. CDR3 protein: CAISDTGTSGSSEETQYF. The DNA of the CDR3 is TGTGCCATCAGTGACACCGGGACTAGCGGGAGCTCAGAGGAGACCCAGTACTTC.

This chain uses TRBV28 with TRBJ2-3; 12 bases fit TRBD2. Looked up from germline, CDR1 is MDHEN and CDR2 is SYDVKM. V shed 6 bases and J 0 bases; nucleotides not matched to a gene: 7. The CDR3 has 17 amino acids. CDR3 region: CASSQTSGRRSTDTQYF. The CDR3 DNA reads as TGTGCCAGCAGCCAGACTAGCGGGAGACGAAGCACAGATACGCAGTATTTT.

This clonotype occurred a few times. This chain links TRBV20-1 with TRBJ2-5, with 11 nucleotides matching TRBD2. Germline-derived CDR1 and CDR2 are DFQATT and SNEGSKA (reference sequence). The CDR3 runs 15 residues. J gave up 2 bases and V 3 bases, and 5 bases lay outside the gene matches. The CDR3 DNA reads TGCAGTGCTAGTTCCACTAGCGGGGGACAAGAGACCCAGTACTTC. Translated: CSASSTSGGQETQYF.

This clonotype has ten or more counts. The chain recombines TRBV14 with TRBJ1-4, with a possible D match to TRBD1 (6 bases). The CDR3 loop spans 15 amino acids. The V gene lost 0 bases and the J gene lost 11 bases, with 16 bases spanning the gap. The germline CDR1 and CDR2 sequences are SGHDN and FVKESK. Here the CDR3 reads CASSQDSGGASKLFF. The CDR3, as DNA: TGTGCCAGCAGCCAAGATTCCGGGGGCGCGAGTAAACTGTTTTTT.

This clonotype appeared many times. The chain combines TRBV19 with TRBJ2-3; either TRBD1 or TRBD2 may supply D (5 bases each). CDR3 length: 15 amino acids. The germline V gene has CDR1 LNHDA and CDR2 SQIVND (reference sequence). Trimming pared 7 bases from V and 0 bases from J, leaving 14 bases between. The CDR3 sequence is CASTPGTASTDTQYF. CDR3 nucleotide sequence: TGTGCCAGTACTCCCGGGACGGCTAGCACAGATACGCAGTATTTT.

The sample holds many counts of this clonotype. This sequence joins TRBV3-1 and TRBJ2-7; D is perhaps TRBD2 (6 bases). The CDR3 runs 12 residues. V lost 3 bases and J 6 bases, leaving 9 bases between the germline ends. Germline V lookup: CDR1 LGHDT, CDR2 YNNKEL (reference sequence). CDR3 DNA: TGTGCCAGCAGCCAGGGGGGTGGCGAGCAGTACTTC. Translating gives CASSQGGGEQYF.